This passage covers 3 T cell receptor beta chains from one sample sequenced in a study of neurological immune-mediated disorders. TCRdb fed the 5' RACE reads into MiXCR, producing one record per CDR3 protein. The sample carries about 31,000 distinct CDR3 sequences, just over 4% recorded once. Sequencing input: CD4+ T cells from blood. All receptors derive from a woman between 40 and 55 years old in good health.

The table lists this clonotype with many counts. The rearrangement links TRBV20-1 to TRBJ2-2, with 7 bases aligning to TRBD2. V dropped 3 bases and J dropped 4; count of bases not matched to a gene: 8. The CDR3 sequence is 15 residues long. Germline V gene lookup returns CDR1 DFQATT and CDR2 SNEGSKA (reference sequence). CDR3 sequence reads: CSARSRGVSTGELFF. The CDR3 nucleotides read TGCAGTGCTAGGAGTCGGGGGGTCAGCACCGGGGAGCTGTTTTTT.

This clonotype was seen many times. The V and J genes are TRBV5-1 and TRBJ2-7; the match to TRBD2 covers 9 bases. V lost 4 bases to trimming and J lost 5 bases; unmatched junction nucleotides: 10. The length of the CDR3 is 15 residues. Germline CDR1 is SGHRS and CDR2 is YFSETQ. This chain's CDR3 is CASSQPFSGSNEQYF. The DNA of the CDR3 is TGCGCCAGCAGCCAACCCTTTAGCGGGAGCAACGAGCAGTACTTC.

This clonotype was found many times. The chain uses TRBV18 and TRBJ1-6, with 7 bases aligning to TRBD1. The CDR3 runs 16 residues. The V gene end was trimmed by 1 base and the J gene end by 5 bases; junction bases not matched to a gene: 5. Germline lookup yields CDR1 KGHSH and CDR2 LQKENI. CDR3 region: CASSPQDRVNNSPLHF. In DNA form, the CDR3 reads TGTGCCAGCTCACCACAAGACAGGGTCAATAATTCACCCCTCCACTTT.